This TCR beta chain was captured in a study of T cell repertoires in cytomegalovirus infection. This clonotype was detected many times. The antigen remains unidentified. TCRdb fed the reads into MiXCR, producing one record per CDR3 protein. The sample shows over 100,000 distinct CDR3 sequences, under 30% of them seen only once. V lost 5 bases, J lost 2 bases, and 6 bases stayed unmatched. This CDR3 spans 16 amino acids. Germline CDR1 is SEHNR and CDR2 is FQNEAQ (reference sequence). This sample comprised CD8+ T cells from cultured PBMCs, obtained from culture after CMV antigen stimulation. The clonotype was recovered from a human donor in good health (CMV status not recorded). Some clones in this sample may be carry-over from other donors' samples. This chain connects TRBV7-9 to TRBJ2-3; TRBD1 aligns across 11 bases. CDR3 loop: CASSPWTGGFTDTQYF. CDR3 nucleotide sequence: TGTGCCAGCAGCCCGTGGACAGGGGGCTTCACAGATACGCAGTATTTT.